This T cell receptor (beta chain) was documented in a study of metastatic and nonmetastatic thyroid tumors. The entire patient cohort was treatment-naive prior to thyroid surgery. By its share, this clone is large. Per the authors' pipeline: It was from CDR3 differences across clinicopathological groups that a distant-metastasis classifier for papillary thyroid cancer was built. MiXCR reprocessed the PCR reads for TCRdb. These V and J calls originate from TCRdb's pipeline instead of the authors' own analysis. The data contain several thousand clones, almost 30% of them seen just once; the ten biggest clones take up roughly 19%. The germline CDR1 and CDR2 sequences are SGHAT and FQNNGV. V was cut by 5 bases and J by 0 bases, with 11 bases left in between. This CDR3 comprises 15 residues.

The V call is TRBV11-2, the J call TRBJ1-3; the D is unclear. This clonotype was sampled from a female donor with papillary thyroid cancer or a benign thyroid nodule (not recorded which). Some clones in this sample may be carry-over from other donors' samples. Source material: tumor tissue. Here the CDR3 reads CASSEDGNSGNTIYF. Here the CDR3 DNA reads TGTGCCAGCAGCGAGGACGGGAACTCTGGAAACACCATATATTTT.